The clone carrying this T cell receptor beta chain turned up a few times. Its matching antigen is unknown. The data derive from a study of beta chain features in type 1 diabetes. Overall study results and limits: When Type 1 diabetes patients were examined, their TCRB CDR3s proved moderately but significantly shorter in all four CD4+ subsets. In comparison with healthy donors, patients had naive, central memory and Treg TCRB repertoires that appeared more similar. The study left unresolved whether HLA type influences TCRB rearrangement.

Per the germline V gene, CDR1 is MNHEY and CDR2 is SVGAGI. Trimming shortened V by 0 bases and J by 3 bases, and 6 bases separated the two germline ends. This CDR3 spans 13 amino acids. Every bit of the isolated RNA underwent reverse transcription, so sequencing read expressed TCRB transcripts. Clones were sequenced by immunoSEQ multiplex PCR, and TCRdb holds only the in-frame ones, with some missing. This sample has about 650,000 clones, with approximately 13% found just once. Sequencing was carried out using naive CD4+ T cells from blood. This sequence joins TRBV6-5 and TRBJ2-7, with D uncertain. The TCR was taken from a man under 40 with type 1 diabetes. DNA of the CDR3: TGTGCCAGCAGTTACTCGGCAGACTACGAGCAGTACTTC. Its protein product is CASSYSADYEQYF.